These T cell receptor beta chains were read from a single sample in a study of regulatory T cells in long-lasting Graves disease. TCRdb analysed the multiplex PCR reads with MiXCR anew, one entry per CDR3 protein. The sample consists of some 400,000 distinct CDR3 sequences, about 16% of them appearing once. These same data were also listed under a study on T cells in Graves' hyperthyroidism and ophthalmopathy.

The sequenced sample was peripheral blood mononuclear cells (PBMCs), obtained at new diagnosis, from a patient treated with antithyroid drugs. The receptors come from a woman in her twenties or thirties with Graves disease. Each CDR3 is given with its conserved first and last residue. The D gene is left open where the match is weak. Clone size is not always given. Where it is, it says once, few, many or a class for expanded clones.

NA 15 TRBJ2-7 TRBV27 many TGTGCCAGCAGTTCCACAGGGTTTAGGGTCTACGAGCAGTACTTC CASSSTGFRVYEQYF
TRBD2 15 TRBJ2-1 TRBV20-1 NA TGCAGTGCTCCCGGGACTAGGGGGACCTACAATGAGCAGTTCTTC CSAPGTRGTYNEQFF
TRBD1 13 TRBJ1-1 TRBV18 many TGTGCCAGCTCACCGGGCAGGGGGGCTGAAGCTTTCTTT CASSPGRGAEAFF
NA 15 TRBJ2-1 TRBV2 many TGTGCCAGCAGTGAACGGCTAGCGACATACAATGAGCAGTTCTTC CASSERLATYNEQFF
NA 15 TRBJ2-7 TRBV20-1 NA TGCAGTGCCCGAAACTTCTTAGCGGCGAACTACGAGCAGTACTTC CSARNFLAANYEQYF
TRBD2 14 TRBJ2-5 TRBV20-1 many TGCAGTGCTACAAGGGACTACCCTCAAGAGACCCAGTACTTC CSATRDYPQETQYF
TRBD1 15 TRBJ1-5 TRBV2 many TGTGCCAGCAGTGAAGAAGTGGGACAGGGTCAGCCCCAGCATTTT CASSEEVGQGQPQHF
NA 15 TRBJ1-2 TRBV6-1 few TGTGCCAGCAGTGGCCCCGGGACTGGTAACTATGGCTACACCTTC CASSGPGTGNYGYTF
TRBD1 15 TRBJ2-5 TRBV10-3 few TGTGCCATCAGAAAGACAGGGATAGAACAAGAGACCCAGTACTTC CAIRKTGIEQETQYF
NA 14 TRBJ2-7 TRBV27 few TGTGCCAGCAGTTTATATCCAGCGGCGTACGAGCAGTACTTC CASSLYPAAYEQYF
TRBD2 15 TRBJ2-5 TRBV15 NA TGTGCCACCACCTTACTAGCGGAGTACCAAGGGACCCAGTACTTC CATTLLAEYQGTQYF
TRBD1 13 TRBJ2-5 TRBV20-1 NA TGCAGTGCGGGGGACAGGGGAAGGGAGACCCAGTACTTC CSAGDRGRETQYF
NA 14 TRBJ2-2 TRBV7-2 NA TGTGCCAGCAGCTTAGCGGCCGGGACCGAGGAGCTGTTTTTT CASSLAAGTEELFF
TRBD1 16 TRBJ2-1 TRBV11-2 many TGTGCCAGCAGCTTAATTAGGGGACAGGGGGCGTGGGAGCAGTTCTTC CASSLIRGQGAWEQFF
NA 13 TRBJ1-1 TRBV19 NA TGTGCCAGTAGTAAGCGGGGGTCGGATGAAGCTTTCTTT CASSKRGSDEAFF
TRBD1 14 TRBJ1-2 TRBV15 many TGTGCCACCAGCAGAGGACAGGGGGCCTATGGCTACACCTTC CATSRGQGAYGYTF
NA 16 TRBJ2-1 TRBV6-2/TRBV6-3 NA TGTGCCAGCAGTCGTTTAGCGGTAGTAACGGGGAGTGAGCAGTTCTTC CASSRLAVVTGSEQFF
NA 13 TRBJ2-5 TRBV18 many TGTGCCAGCTCACCGAACACCCAAGAGACCCAGTACTTC CASSPNTQETQYF
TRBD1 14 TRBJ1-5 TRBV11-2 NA TGTGCCAGCAGCTTATCAGGGGGCGAACAGCCCCAGCATTTT CASSLSGGEQPQHF
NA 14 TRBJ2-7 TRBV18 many TGTGCCAGCTCACCAGCGGGACACTCCTACGAGCAGTACTTC CASSPAGHSYEQYF
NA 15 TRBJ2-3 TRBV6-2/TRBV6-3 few TGTGCCAGCAGTTCTTCTGGGACCGGTCGGTCTACGCAGTATTTT CASSSSGTGRSTQYF
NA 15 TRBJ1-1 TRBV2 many TGTGCCAGCTTTGCCCGGCCGGGGATGAACACTGAAGCTTTCTTT CASFARPGMNTEAFF
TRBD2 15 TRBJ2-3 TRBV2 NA TGTGCCAGCAGTGAGGGGGGACTAGCTACAGATACGCAGTATTTT CASSEGGLATDTQYF
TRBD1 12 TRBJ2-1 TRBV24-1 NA TGTGCCACCAGTGATACAGGGGGTGAGCAGTTCTTC CATSDTGGEQFF
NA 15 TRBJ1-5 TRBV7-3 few TGTGCCAGCAGCTTAAACCCCTTTGGGCATCAGCCCCAGCATTTT CASSLNPFGHQPQHF
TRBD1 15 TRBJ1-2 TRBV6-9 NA TGTGCCAGCAGTTACGGCGGGACAGGCTACTATGGCTACACCTTC CASSYGGTGYYGYTF
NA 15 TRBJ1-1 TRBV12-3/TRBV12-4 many TGTGCCAGCAGTCAACACCTCGGACAGAACACTGAAGCTTTCTTT CASSQHLGQNTEAFF
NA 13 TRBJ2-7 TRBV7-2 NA TGTGCCAGCAGCTATACTGGAGGGTACGAGCAGTACTTC CASSYTGGYEQYF
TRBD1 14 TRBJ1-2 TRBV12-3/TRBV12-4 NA TGTGCCAGCAGTTTGGACGACAGGGCCTATGGCTACACCTTC CASSLDDRAYGYTF